Sequencing of this T cell receptor (beta chain) was carried out in a study of blood T cells in healthy people across ages. For the second PCR, which ran for about 6 to 12 cycles, a sample-barcoded 5' primer and a J-beta primer mix were used. Each CDR3 protein is one row after TCRdb ran MiXCR on the 5' RACE reads. This table holds 870,000 or so distinct CDR3 sequences, more than 25% found once. CDR1 MNHNS and CDR2 SASEGT come from the germline V gene. The CDR3 is made up of 14 amino acids. V was clipped by 1 base and J by 5 bases, with 12 bases between them. This clonotype was recorded many times. Its antigen remains unidentified. Study conclusions and caveats: Higher diversity, along with more naive CD4+ cells, distinguished long-lived donors from aged donors. The authors considered diversity estimates from one million T cells to be underestimates.

This TCR was recovered from a woman aged 80 or older in good health. The chain links TRBV6-1 to TRBJ2-7, with D possibly being TRBD2 (6 bases). Sequencing was done on a sample of blood. The CDR3 DNA reads as TGTGCCAGCAGTGAAGGGCGGGGACCCCACGAGCAGTACTTC. Translation gives CASSEGRGPHEQYF.